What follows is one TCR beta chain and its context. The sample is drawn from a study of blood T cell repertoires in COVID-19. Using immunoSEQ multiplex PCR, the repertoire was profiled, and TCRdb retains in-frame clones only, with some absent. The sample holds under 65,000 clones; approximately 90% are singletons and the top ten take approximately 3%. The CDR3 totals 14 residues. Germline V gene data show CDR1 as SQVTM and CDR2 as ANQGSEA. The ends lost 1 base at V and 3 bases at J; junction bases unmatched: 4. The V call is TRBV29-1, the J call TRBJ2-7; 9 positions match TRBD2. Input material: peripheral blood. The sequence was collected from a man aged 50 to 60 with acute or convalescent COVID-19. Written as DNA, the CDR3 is TGCAGCGTTGAAGGCGGGGGGGAAGGCTACGAGCAGTACTTC. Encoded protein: CSVEGGGEGYEQYF.